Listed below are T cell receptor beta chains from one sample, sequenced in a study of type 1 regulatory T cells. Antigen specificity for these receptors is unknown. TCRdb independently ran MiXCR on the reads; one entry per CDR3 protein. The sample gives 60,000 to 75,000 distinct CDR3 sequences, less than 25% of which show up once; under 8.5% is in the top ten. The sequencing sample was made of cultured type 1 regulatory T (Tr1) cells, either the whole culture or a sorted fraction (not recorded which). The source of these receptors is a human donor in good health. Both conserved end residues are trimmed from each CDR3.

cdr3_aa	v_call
ASSILPGTSGTATQY	TRBV5-1
ASSLGGTRGEQF	TRBV5-1
SVGGGAGSYEQY	TRBV29-1
ASSVLPTADEQY	TRBV9
SARGLLAGEETQY	TRBV20-1
SASYHYTGAELF	TRBV20-1
ASSEARTYEQY	TRBV6-1
ASSSPGQGANEQF	TRBV28
ASSLRGGLAGVANTQY	TRBV7-2
ASSPLPPGGNEQF	TRBV3-1
ATIPSRGNSPLH	TRBV6-1
ASNLALGTYDYEQY	TRBV5-1
SAPRGGGTDTQY	TRBV20-1
SAGFGGGPGTDTQY	TRBV20-1
SASTGGGQPQH	TRBV20-1
ASSPGLAGGPEKTQY	TRBV11-1
ASSLSYNEQF	TRBV11-2
ASSPGGEQF	TRBV18
SARRTLAHSYNEQF	TRBV20-1
ASRQTGTSGYEQY	TRBV12-3/TRBV12-4
SARLGFDGLLNQPQH	TRBV20-1
ASSGDRGNTGELF	TRBV5-6
ASSLGWTSGSANEQF	TRBV5-1
ASSLFRTGELF	TRBV5-1